This TCR beta chain is drawn from a study of blood T cell repertoires in COVID-19. For the study at large: Acute-phase and convalescent COVID-19 samples originated in the United States, Italy and Spain.

Original methodology: Quantification of nucleated cells was approximated via reference gene primer amplification. Data came from immunoSEQ multiplex PCR; TCRdb stores just in-frame clones and leaves some out. V and J calls and clone size are copied from that table; D and trimming were computed from the DNA. Of tens of thousands of clones listed, 85% to 95% are singletons. CDR1 and CDR2 (germline): MNHNY, SVGAGI (reference sequence). V trimming: 6 bases; J trimming: 7 bases; junction bases outside the gene matches: 9. The CDR3 sequence is 14 residues long. The TCR originated in a human donor with active COVID-19. The donor label of this sample is uncertain. Sequencing input: peripheral blood. This rearrangement joins TRBV6-6 to TRBJ1-5; 7 bases match TRBD1. CDR3 loop: CASRPIQGNQPQHF. The CDR3 nucleotides are TGTGCCAGCAGGCCAATACAGGGGAACCAGCCCCAGCATTTT.